This entry lists 24 T cell receptor beta chains sequenced from one sample in a study of blood T cell repertoires in COVID-19. Profiling relied on immunoSEQ multiplex PCR, and the TCRdb table lists in-frame clones only, not all of them. Seen here are 160,000 or so clones, 80% to 90% observed once, and the top ten hold 3.5% to 4.5%. The source material was peripheral blood. The receptors shown here come from a woman in her seventies with acute or convalescent COVID-19.

This clone was counted a single time. The V and J genes are TRBV6-5 and TRBJ2-3; 10 nucleotides line up with TRBD2. The V gene end was trimmed by 8 bases and the J gene end by 4 bases; junction bases not matched to a gene: 6. The CDR3 has 14 amino acids. Germline loops: CDR1 MNHEY, CDR2 SVGAGI. CDR3 DNA: TGTGCCAGCTCCCTAGCGGGAGCGGCAGATACGCAGTATTTT. This encodes CASSLAGAADTQYF.

J is TRBJ1-1 and V is TRBV4-3; D is ambiguous. The CDR3 is 15 amino acids. CDR1 is LGHNA and CDR2 is YSLEER in the germline V gene. Trimming left V 0 bases short and J 13 bases short, with 21 bases between. The CDR3 nucleotides are TGCGCCAGCAGCCAAGATCTCCGTTCGCTAACCCATGGTTTCTTT. Its translation: CASSQDLRSLTHGFF.

J is TRBJ1-2 and V is TRBV27; a weak D match, TRBD1 (5 bases). V was cut by 3 bases and J by 8 bases, with 16 bases left in between. The CDR3 is made up of 14 amino acids. CDR1 MNHEY and CDR2 SMNVEV come from the germline V gene (reference sequence). The CDR3 loop is CASSFQGVLGGYTF. DNA of the CDR3: TGTGCCAGCAGTTTCCAGGGCGTACTGGGGGGCTACACCTTC.

The chain links TRBV19 to TRBJ2-4; D is perhaps TRBD1 (6 bases). CDR3 length equals 16 residues. Germline assignment: CDR1 LNHDA and CDR2 SQIVND (reference sequence). V shed 4 bases and J shed 0 bases, with 13 bases lying between them. CDR3: CASSKRADRAKNIQYF. DNA for the CDR3: TGTGCCAGTAGTAAGAGGGCGGACAGAGCCAAAAACATTCAGTACTTC.

The chain couples TRBV30 to TRBJ1-2; D is unresolved. Trimming removed 3 bases from V and 6 bases from J, with 14 bases in between. CDR1 and CDR2 from the germline V gene are GTSNPN and SVGIG (reference sequence). This CDR3 contains 13 residues. CDR3 sequence reads: CAWSPTGLNGYTF. DNA for the CDR3: TGTGCCTGGAGCCCGACGGGTCTCAATGGCTACACCTTC.

The table lists this clone with a few counts. J is TRBJ2-5 and V is TRBV6-2 or TRBV6-3; D is uncertain. Trimming removed 6 bases at V and 5 bases at J, with 13 bases between. Per germline, CDR1 MNHEY and CDR2 SVGEGT. The CDR3 covers 13 residues. CDR3 amino acids: CASSRSVQETQYF. DNA of the CDR3: TGTGCCAGCAGCCGAAGCGTCCAGGAGACCCAGTACTTC.

The gene calls are TRBV5-1 and TRBJ1-1; D is uncertain. CDR3 size: 13 residues. CDR1 and CDR2 (germline): SGHRS, YFSETQ. Trimming left V 1 base short and J 11 bases short, with 15 bases between. CDR3 DNA: TGCGCCAGCAGCTTGACACCCGCCGGGTTCGCTTTCTTT. This sequence encodes CASSLTPAGFAFF.

V is TRBV7-7 and J is TRBJ2-5; 7 nucleotides match TRBD2. Germline V gene lookup returns CDR1 SSHAT and CDR2 FNYEAQ (reference sequence). The CDR3 covers 15 residues. Trimming took 5 bases from V and 3 from J; bases not matched to a gene: 9. The CDR3 DNA sequence: TGTGCCAGCAGCCCGGGGAGGGTCTGGGAAGAGACCCAGTACTTC. This sequence encodes CASSPGRVWEETQYF.

The chain links TRBV7-9 to TRBJ2-1; no firm D call. Germline CDR1 is SEHNR and CDR2 is FQNEAQ (reference sequence). V was shortened by 3 bases and J by 0 bases, with 21 bases between the two germline ends. CDR3 length equals 19 residues. CDR3 in amino acids: CASSFVGGLAASSYNEQFF. The CDR3 DNA follows: TGTGCCAGCAGCTTTGTTGGCGGTTTGGCGGCCAGCTCCTACAATGAGCAGTTCTTC.

The J gene is TRBJ1-6, the V gene TRBV3-1 (or the pseudogene TRBV3-2), with D possibly TRBD1 on 6 matching bases. This CDR3 is built from 15 residues. CDR1 and CDR2 from the germline V gene are LGHDT and YNNKEL (reference sequence). V lost 1 base to trimming and J lost 10 bases, with 14 bases between them. Written as DNA, the CDR3 is TGTGCCAGCAGCCAAGGATTACAGGGTGAATCACCCCTCCACTTT. Its translation: CASSQGLQGESPLHF.

The chain's CDR3 is CASSLRTPLNTEAFF. The DNA of the CDR3 is TGTGCCAGCAGCCTCCGGACACCTTTGAACACTGAAGCTTTCTTT. The chain recombines TRBV11-1 with TRBJ1-1, with D tentatively TRBD1 (5 bases). V dropped 5 bases and J dropped 0 bases, with 13 bases sitting between them. The CDR3 is 15 residues long. Germline values: CDR1 SGHAT, CDR2 FQDESV (reference sequence).

V gene TRBV4-2 combines with J gene TRBJ2-5, with D maybe TRBD2 (6 bases). V was shortened by 0 bases and J by 7 bases, with 15 bases between the two germline ends. Germline CDR1 and CDR2: LGHNA and YNFKEQ. The CDR3 totals 15 residues. The chain's CDR3 is CASSQDRTTPGTQYF. The CDR3 DNA sequence: TGTGCCAGCAGCCAAGATCGGACTACCCCGGGGACCCAGTACTTC.

The chain links TRBV5-1 to TRBJ2-5; TRBD2 matches 7 bases. With 4 bases clipped from V and 4 bases from J, the junction kept 10 bases outside the gene matches. CDR3 size: 15 residues. Germline V lookup: CDR1 SGHRS, CDR2 YFSETQ. The chain's CDR3 is CASSPLAGVGETQYF. CDR3 bases: TGCGCCAGCAGCCCCCTCGCGGGGGTGGGAGAGACCCAGTACTTC.

The gene calls are TRBV4-3 and TRBJ1-6, with D possibly TRBD1 on 5 matching bases. This CDR3 contains 15 residues. V dropped 4 bases and J dropped 5 bases, with 12 bases sitting between them. Germline V gene lookup returns CDR1 LGHNA and CDR2 YSLEER. The CDR3, as DNA: TGCGCCAGCAGCCTAGGGGTTTCTGATAATTCACCCCTCCACTTT. Its protein is CASSLGVSDNSPLHF.

The chain is built from TRBV7-2 and TRBJ1-1, with D unresolved. V lost 2 bases, J lost 0 bases, and 4 bases lay in between. From germline, CDR1 is SGHTA and CDR2 FQGNSA. CDR3 length: 13 residues. The CDR3 sequence: CASSLPVNTEAFF. The CDR3 DNA reads as TGTGCCAGCAGCTTACCCGTGAACACTGAAGCTTTCTTT.

This clone was counted a few times. The gene calls are TRBV19 and TRBJ2-7, with D perhaps TRBD1 (6 bases). Germline values: CDR1 LNHDA, CDR2 SQIVND (reference sequence). The ends were cut back, 0 bases at V and 1 base at J, with 13 bases in the middle. The CDR3 spans 16 residues. The CDR3 sequence is CASSIDGTTGSYEQYF. The CDR3 coding sequence is TGTGCCAGTAGTATAGATGGGACAACCGGGTCCTACGAGCAGTACTTC.

The chain recombines TRBV19 with TRBJ1-5; D may be TRBD1 (6 bases). The CDR3 runs to 14 residues. The V end was cut by 6 bases, the J end by 3 bases, with 12 bases between. Germline assignment: CDR1 LNHDA and CDR2 SQIVND (reference sequence). The chain's CDR3 is CASSSDRPNQPQHF. DNA of the CDR3: TGTGCCAGTAGCTCGGACAGACCCAATCAGCCCCAGCATTTT.

The rearrangement joins TRBV28 to TRBJ1-2; D ambiguous. The CDR3 is 12 residues long. Germline CDR1 and CDR2: MDHEN and SYDVKM. V lost 5 bases and J lost 8, with 12 bases in between. The CDR3 coding sequence is TGTGCCAGCAGTGGAACGGGTGGAGGCTACACCTTC. This encodes CASSGTGGGYTF.

The chain recombines TRBV4-2 with TRBJ2-3; 7 nucleotides match TRBD2. The V and J ends lost 0 bases and 4 bases, in that order; junction bases with no gene match: 13. The CDR3 extends over 18 amino acids. Germline CDR1 and CDR2: LGHNA and YNFKEQ. The CDR3 DNA sequence: TGTGCCAGCAGCCAAGATCTTAGGGCTAGCGGTGGGGCAGATACGCAGTATTTT. It codes for CASSQDLRASGGADTQYF.

The chain employs TRBV5-1 and TRBJ2-1, with TRBD1 matching over 7 bases. CDR3 length: 16 residues. Germline loops: CDR1 SGHRS, CDR2 YFSETQ. The J segment lost 0 bases and the V segment lost 0 bases, leaving 3 bases of the junction unmatched. This chain's CDR3 is CASSLEGTVSYNEQFF. The CDR3 nucleotides are TGCGCCAGCAGCTTGGAGGGGACAGTCTCCTACAATGAGCAGTTCTTC.

This chain links TRBV7-9 with TRBJ2-5, with 8 bases lining up with TRBD2. Germline CDR1 is SEHNR and CDR2 is FQNEAQ (reference sequence). V was pared by 6 bases and J by 5 bases, with 5 bases of the junction left unmatched. This CDR3 has 13 residues. The CDR3 DNA is TGTGCCAGCAGGTCCAGCGGGGGTGAGACCCAGTACTTC. It yields the protein CASRSSGGETQYF.

The chain recombines TRBV6-5 with TRBJ2-2, with 12 bases identical to TRBD2. The junction had 2 bases not matched to a gene; V was cut back by 7 bases and J by 2 bases. CDR1 is MNHEY and CDR2 is SVGAGI in the germline V gene. The CDR3 has 15 amino acids. CDR3 region: CASIGLAGNTGELFF. The DNA of the CDR3 is TGTGCCAGCATAGGACTAGCGGGAAACACCGGGGAGCTGTTTTTT.

The chain combines TRBV6-2 or TRBV6-3 with TRBJ1-1; no definite D call. The germline gives CDR1 MNHEY, CDR2 SVGEGT. V dropped 4 bases and J dropped 5 bases, with 11 bases sitting between them. The CDR3 contains 13 residues. Here the CDR3 reads CASSSQARTEAFF. The CDR3 nucleotides read TGTGCCAGCAGTTCGCAGGCTCGGACTGAAGCTTTCTTT.

CDR3 residues: CASSWQDSNQPQHF. The CDR3 DNA is TGTGCCAGCTCCTGGCAGGATAGCAATCAGCCCCAGCATTTT. The chain recombines TRBV5-8 with TRBJ1-5; no definite D call. The CDR3 has 14 residues. Germline CDR1 reads SGHTS; CDR2 reads YDEGEE. V was clipped by 7 bases and J by 0 bases, with 11 bases between them. Drawing the rest from reference TRBV5-8 and TRBJ1-5, the complete variable domain is EAGVTQSPTHLIKTRGQQATLRCSPISGHTSVYWYQQALGLGLQFLLWYDEGEERNRGNFPPRFSGRQFPNYSSELNVNALELEDSALYLCASSWQDSNQPQHFGDGTRLSIL.